A selection of T cell receptor beta chains follows, all from one sample in a study of cytomegalovirus exposure and HLA in healthy donors. Produced via immunoSEQ multiplex PCR; TCRdb's table is partial and in-frame only. The table has about 220,000 clones, over 80% seen once. The specimen sequenced was PBMCs. Receptors originate from a boy aged 2 to 9 in good health and CMV-seronegative. Both conserved end residues are part of each CDR3. D genes are given only for firm matches. A row's size may be missing; if present it is once, few, many or a size class.

d_call cdr3_length j_call v_call clone_size cdr3_nt cdr3_aa
TRBD2 13 TRBJ2-7 TRBV30 . TGTGCCTGGGGGACTAGCGGGTCGGTCGAGCAGTACTTC CAWGTSGSVEQYF
TRBD1 15 TRBJ1-2 TRBV19 . TGTGCCACCTCCGGGACAGCGAAAGTCTCCTATGGCTACACCTTC CATSGTAKVSYGYTF
. 15 TRBJ1-1 TRBV5-5 . TGTGCCAGCAGCTTGGTTTCAGGGGATGGCACTGAAGCTTTCTTT CASSLVSGDGTEAFF
. 14 TRBJ2-3 TRBV7-9 . TGTTCCAGCAGCTTAGCGTCGGTGGCAGATACGCAGTATTTT CSSSLASVADTQYF
TRBD1 16 TRBJ2-5 TRBV5-4 . TGTGCCAGCAGCTTGTTATGGACAGGGGGCGCGGAGACCCAGTACTTC CASSLLWTGGAETQYF
. 13 TRBJ1-1 TRBV27 few TGTGCCAGCAGTCCACAAGGGGACACTGAAGCTTTCTTT CASSPQGDTEAFF
TRBD1 15 TRBJ1-2 TRBV29-1 . TGCAGCGTTGAGGCCGGGACAGGGGGCGACTATGGCTACACCTTC CSVEAGTGGDYGYTF
. 11 TRBJ1-2 TRBV29-1 . TGCAGCGTTGATAGGGAGGGTGGCTACACCTTC CSVDREGGYTF
TRBD1 15 TRBJ2-5 TRBV7-7 . TGTGCTAGCAGCTTAGGACAGGGGGCGCAGGAGACCCAGTACTTC CASSLGQGAQETQYF
. 15 TRBJ2-5 TRBV19 once TGTGCCAGTAGTATCTTTGGGACACACCAAGAGACCCAGTACTTC CASSIFGTHQETQYF
. 13 TRBJ2-3 TRBV10-3 . TGTGCCATCGGAGCGCCTCACACAGATACGCAGTATTTT CAIGAPHTDTQYF
TRBD1 13 TRBJ2-7 TRBV5-4 . TGTGCCAGCAGATCAACAGGGGGAGGCGAGCAGTACTTC CASRSTGGGEQYF
TRBD2 13 TRBJ2-7 TRBV29-1 . TGCAGCGTCTGGGCTAGCGGGGGCTACGAGCAGTACTTC CSVWASGGYEQYF
TRBD2 15 TRBJ2-1 TRBV27 . TGTGCCAGCAGTTTCCCGGGACTATCCTACAATGAGCAGTTCTTC CASSFPGLSYNEQFF
. 14 TRBJ1-1 TRBV11-3 few TGTGCCAGCAGCTTACAGGGGTCGGACACTGAAGCTTTCTTT CASSLQGSDTEAFF
. 16 TRBJ1-3 TRBV11-2 . TGTGCCAGCAGCTTAGATCGGGGGGCCTCTGGAAACACCATATATTTT CASSLDRGASGNTIYF
TRBD1 15 TRBJ1-4 TRBV7-6 . TGTGCCAGCAGCTTAGGGGACAGGGACATAGAAAAACTGTTTTTT CASSLGDRDIEKLFF
. 14 TRBJ2-7 TRBV28 . TGTGCCAGCAGTTTGAAGGGGGCGGGATACGAGCAGTACTTC CASSLKGAGYEQYF
TRBD1 14 TRBJ1-2 TRBV7-2 once TGTGCCAGCAGCCTCGGGACAGCTAACTATGGCTACACCTTC CASSLGTANYGYTF
TRBD2 16 TRBJ2-2 TRBV4-2 . TGTGCCAGCAGCCCCGCTAGCGGGGGCGGCACCGGGGAGCTGTTTTTT CASSPASGGGTGELFF
. 13 TRBJ2-7 TRBV19 . TGTGCCAGTAGTTGGGGCAGCCCCTACGAGCAGTACTTC CASSWGSPYEQYF
. 11 TRBJ2-3 TRBV29-1 . TGCAGCGTTTTAGGAGTTGGTACGCAGTATTTT CSVLGVGTQYF
TRBD1 16 TRBJ1-2 TRBV15 . TGTGCCACCAGCAGCGAACAGGGGTTTCAAGACTATGGCTACACCTTC CATSSEQGFQDYGYTF
. 15 TRBJ1-5 TRBV6-5 . TGTGCCAGCAAGCAGGAACAGGGAAACAATCAGCCCCAGCATTTT CASKQEQGNNQPQHF
TRBD2 17 TRBJ2-4 TRBV13 . TGTGCCAGCAGCCCCGGGGAGCGGGGGGGGCGGGCGGACATTCAGTACTTC CASSPGERGGRADIQYF
. 15 TRBJ2-7 TRBV25-1 . TGTGCCAGCAGTTCCCCAGGGACAATCGCCTACGAGCAGTACTTC CASSSPGTIAYEQYF
TRBD2 15 TRBJ2-3 TRBV5-3 . TGTGCCAGAAGCTTGGGACTAGCGTACACAGATACGCAGTATTTT CARSLGLAYTDTQYF
TRBD2 14 TRBJ2-3 TRBV2 . TGTGCCAGCAGTGTGCGGGGGGGTGGAGATACGCAGTATTTT CASSVRGGGDTQYF
TRBD2 15 TRBJ2-3 TRBV2 once TGTGCCAGCAGTGAACGGGAAGGGGAGGGGGATACGCAGTATTTT CASSEREGEGDTQYF
. 17 TRBJ2-3 TRBV7-2 . TGTGCCAGCAGCTTAGAGGGAGTAAGTTGGGGCACAGATACGCAGTATTTT CASSLEGVSWGTDTQYF
. 14 TRBJ2-7 TRBV11-2 . TGTGCCAGCAGCTTAGATGGGCCCAACTACGAGCAGTACTTC CASSLDGPNYEQYF
. 13 TRBJ1-2 TRBV6-5 . TGTGCCAGCAGTTCCGGGAACTCCTATGGCTACCCCTTC CASSSGNSYGYPF
TRBD1 13 TRBJ2-1 TRBV2 . TGTGCCAGCTGGGGACAGGGGAACAATGAGCAGTTCTTC CASWGQGNNEQFF
. 19 TRBJ1-6 TRBV6-1 . TGTGCCAGCAGTGACCGCAGAGACAGCCCGAGCTCCTATAATTCACCCCTCCACTTT CASSDRRDSPSSYNSPLHF
TRBD1 14 TRBJ2-7 TRBV6-1 . TGTGCCATCTGCGTCGGGACAGGACCCTACGAGCAGTACTTC CAICVGTGPYEQYF
. 14 TRBJ2-7 TRBV5-8 . TGTGCCAGCACATCAGACGGGAGCTCCTACGAGCAGTACTTC CASTSDGSSYEQYF
TRBD1 15 TRBJ2-3 TRBV10-3 . TGCGCCATCAAGACAGGGCGCTCGGGGACAGATACGCAGTATTTT CAIKTGRSGTDTQYF
. 15 TRBJ2-1 TRBV5-4 . TGTGCCAGCAGCTTGGGTCAGGGGCCCTACAATGAGCAGTTCTTC CASSLGQGPYNEQFF
TRBD2 15 TRBJ2-3 TRBV6-5 . TGTGCCAGCAGTTACGGTCTAGCGGGGGGGGATACGCAGTATTTT CASSYGLAGGDTQYF
TRBD1 15 TRBJ2-7 TRBV9 . TGTGCCAGCAGCCCACAGGGGATACCAACGTCGGAGCAGTACTTC CASSPQGIPTSEQYF
TRBD1 16 TRBJ2-7 TRBV9 once TGTGCCAGCAGCGCCGCCCTGGGACAGGGTTACTACGAGCAGTACTTC CASSAALGQGYYEQYF
TRBD2 15 TRBJ2-5 TRBV7-7 . TGTGCTAGCAGCCCAAGCGGGACCATACAAGAGACCCAGTACTTC CASSPSGTIQETQYF
TRBD1 14 TRBJ2-7 TRBV5-6 . TGTGCCAGCAGCTTTAGGGACAGGGCCTACGAGCAGTACTTC CASSFRDRAYEQYF